This TCR beta chain comes out of a study of control samples from healthy donors and cancer patients. V shed 4 bases and J 9 bases; nucleotides not matched to a gene: 9. The length of the CDR3 is 14 residues. Germline V lookup: CDR1 MGHRA, CDR2 YSYEKL. The method was immunoSEQ multiplex PCR; TCRdb's version includes in-frame clones alone and lacks a portion of them. The sample carries some 140,000 clones, 92% recorded once. The chain couples TRBV4-1 to TRBJ1-1, with 9 bases fitting TRBD1. Sequencing was performed on blood. The clonotype was recovered from a man aged 25-45 years in good health. CDR3 residues: CASSLRTGEKKAFF. For the CDR3, the DNA is TGCGCCAGCAGCCTCCGGACAGGGGAAAAAAAAGCTTTCTTT.